These 15 T cell receptor beta chains were sequenced from one sample in a study of shared clonotypes between healthy human individuals. Libraries were prepared by immunoSEQ multiplex PCR; TCRdb keeps only in-frame clonotypes and omits some of them. The sample yields hundreds of thousands of clones, around 72% seen once. The sample comprised memory CD4+ T cells sorted from blood. Subset in this sample: CD45RA-negative fraction. The receptors here all came from a woman between 25 and 40 years old in good health.

This clone has a single count. Mismatch with germline at one junction end may stem from a read error. The sample holds other DNA sequences that translate to the same CDR3. This chain uses TRBV14 with TRBJ2-7; maybe TRBD2 (5 bases). The germline CDR1 and CDR2 sequences are SGHDN and FVKESK. The CDR3 spans 14 residues. The CDR3 here is CASSGLATSYEQYF. As DNA, the CDR3 is TGTGCCAGCAGCGGCCTAGCCACTTCCTATGAGCAGTACTTC.

This chain uses TRBV11-1 with TRBJ1-2; D not certain. Germline CDR1 reads SGHAT; CDR2 reads FQDESV (reference sequence). This CDR3 contains 12 residues. Trimming stripped 6 bases from V and 5 bases from J, with 10 bases between. The CDR3 protein is CASSELGYGYTF. The CDR3 DNA reads TGTGCCAGCAGTGAATTGGGTTATGGCTACACCTTC.

The V and J genes are TRBV5-1 and TRBJ2-5, with 13 bases lining up with TRBD2. The length of the CDR3 is 14 residues. The germline V gene has CDR1 SGHRS and CDR2 YFSETQ. V lost 2 bases, J lost 11 bases, and 6 bases stayed unmatched. CDR3 region: CASSFGTSGMEQYF. CDR3 nucleotide sequence: TGCGCCAGCAGCTTCGGGACTAGCGGGATGGAGCAGTACTTC. The whole variable domain, remainder taken from reference TRBV5-1 and TRBJ2-5, is KAGVTQTPRYLIKTRGQQVTLSCSPISGHRSVSWYQQTPGQGLQFLFEYFSETQRNKGNFPGRFSGRQFSNSRSEMNVSTLELGDSALYLCASSFGTSGMEQYFGPGTRLLVL.

This clone was observed a handful of times. This chain links TRBV9 with TRBJ2-1, with 9 bases fitting TRBD2. CDR3 length: 15 amino acids. Germline values: CDR1 SGDLS, CDR2 YYNGEE. The ends lost 0 bases at V and 12 bases at J; junction bases unmatched: 10. CDR3 in DNA: TGTGCCAGCAGCGTAGCTTGGGTAGCGGGAGCGGTGCAGTTCTTC. It encodes CASSVAWVAGAVQFF.

The V call is TRBV18, the J call TRBJ1-1, with D possibly matching TRBD1 (5 bases). V lost 5 bases, J lost 3 bases, and 10 bases lay in between. Germline V CDR1 and CDR2: KGHSH, LQKENI. The CDR3 length is 13 residues. The CDR3 DNA sequence: TGTGCCAGCTCAACACAACAGGACACTGAAGCTTTCTTT. Translation: CASSTQQDTEAFF.

This clone was counted a single time. This chain connects TRBV28 to TRBJ1-5; D is unclear. The ends were cut back, 0 bases at V and 0 bases at J, with 9 bases in the middle. Germline V gives CDR1 MDHEN, CDR2 SYDVKM. This CDR3 spans 16 amino acids. CDR3 loop: CASSLWTTTSNQPQHF. In DNA, the CDR3 is TGTGCCAGCAGTTTATGGACAACAACTAGCAATCAGCCCCAGCATTTT.

The chain uses TRBV27 and TRBJ2-7; the D is unclear. CDR1 and CDR2 from the germline V gene are MNHEY and SMNVEV (reference sequence). This CDR3 has 12 amino acids. V lost 4 bases to trimming and J lost 5 bases, with 9 bases between them. The CDR3: CASSSTSNEQYF. DNA for the CDR3: TGTGCCAGCAGTTCCACCTCTAACGAGCAGTACTTC.

The chain is built from TRBV2 and TRBJ2-2, with no clear D. Germline loops: CDR1 SNHLY, CDR2 FYNNEI. Trimming pared 5 bases from V and 4 bases from J, leaving 2 bases between. There are 11 residues in the CDR3. In nucleotides, the CDR3 is TGTGCCAGCAGTTTCACCGGGGAGCTGTTTTTT. It translates to CASSFTGELFF.

The chain links TRBV6-6 to TRBJ2-7, with D perhaps assigned TRBD1 or TRBD2 (7 bases each). The ends were cut back, 2 bases at V and 6 bases at J, with 17 bases in the middle. This CDR3 comprises 15 residues. Germline V gene lookup returns CDR1 MNHNY and CDR2 SVGAGI (reference sequence). CDR3 DNA: TGTGCCAGCAGTTACCAGGGGGGGTTGGGACCCGAGCAGTACTTC. It codes for CASSYQGGLGPEQYF.

There are a few counts of this clone. The chain employs TRBV19 and TRBJ2-3; the match to TRBD2 covers 7 bases. The CDR3 loop spans 13 amino acids. J lost 0 bases, V lost 9 bases, and 3 bases had no gene match. Germline V lookup: CDR1 LNHDA, CDR2 SQIVND (reference sequence). CDR3 in amino acids: CARSGKSTDTQYF. DNA of the CDR3: TGTGCCAGAAGCGGGAAGAGCACAGATACGCAGTATTTT.

The gene calls are TRBV5-4 and TRBJ2-1; possible D gene TRBD1, 5 bases. This CDR3 has 15 residues. The ends were cut back, 5 bases at V and 0 bases at J, with 12 bases in the middle. CDR1 and CDR2 from the germline V gene are SGHNT and YYREEE (reference sequence). CDR3 nucleotide sequence: TGTGCCAGCAGGGATAAACAGGTCTCCTACAATGAGCAGTTCTTC. Its translation: CASRDKQVSYNEQFF.

The chain is built from TRBV2 and TRBJ2-7; D may be TRBD2 (5 bases). Germline lookup yields CDR1 SNHLY and CDR2 FYNNEI. V lost 6 bases and J 6 bases, leaving 15 bases between the germline ends. This CDR3 is 13 amino acids long. The CDR3 DNA is TGTGCCAGCAGGGTTTTGGAAGAGGGCGAGCAGTACTTC. Amino acids: CASRVLEEGEQYF.

Points on this clone: Sequence at one end of the junction differs from germline and may be a read error. The chain uses TRBV6-1 and TRBJ2-5; D is undetermined. Germline-derived CDR1 and CDR2 are MNHNS and SASEGT. The CDR3 extends over 12 amino acids. CDR3 coding DNA: TGTGCCAGCAGTGAAGCACAAGTGACCCAGTACTTC. Translation gives CASSEAQVTQYF.

The rearrangement uses TRBV28 and TRBJ1-5; 7 nucleotides agree with TRBD1. This CDR3 region has 15 residues. Germline trimming cut 7 bases from V and 6 bases from J; bases unmatched to any gene: 12. Germline V gene sequence: CDR1 MDHEN, CDR2 SYDVKM. CDR3 in DNA: TGTGCCAGCAAGGAGGACAGGATGATCCCTCAGCCCCAGCATTTT. This encodes CASKEDRMIPQPQHF. Full variable domain (missing parts from reference TRBV28 and TRBJ1-5): DVKVTQSSRYLVKRTGEKVFLECVQDMDHENMFWYRQDPGLGLRLIYFSYDVKMKEKGDIPEGYSVSREKKERFSLILESASTNQTSMYLCASKEDRMIPQPQHFGDGTRLSIL.

The DNA for the CDR3 is TGTGCCAGCAGCTTATTCGTCTACGAGCAGTACTTC. It yields the protein CASSLFVYEQYF. The rearrangement uses TRBV7-2 and TRBJ2-7; D ambiguous. Germline CDR1 is SGHTA and CDR2 is FQGNSA. Trimming took 2 bases from V and 3 from J, leaving 5 bases between them. The CDR3 totals 12 residues.